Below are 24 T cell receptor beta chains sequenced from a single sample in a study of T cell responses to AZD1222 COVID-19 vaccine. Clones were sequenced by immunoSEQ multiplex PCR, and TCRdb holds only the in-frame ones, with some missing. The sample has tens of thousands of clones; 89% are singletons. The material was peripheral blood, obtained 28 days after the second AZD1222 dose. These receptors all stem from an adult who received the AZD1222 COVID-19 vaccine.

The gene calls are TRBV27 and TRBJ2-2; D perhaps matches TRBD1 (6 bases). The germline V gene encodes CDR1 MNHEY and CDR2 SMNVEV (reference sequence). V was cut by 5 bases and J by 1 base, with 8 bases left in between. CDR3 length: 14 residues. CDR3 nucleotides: TGTGCCAGCAGTAACAGGGTGAACACCGGGGAGCTGTTTTTT. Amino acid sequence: CASSNRVNTGELFF.

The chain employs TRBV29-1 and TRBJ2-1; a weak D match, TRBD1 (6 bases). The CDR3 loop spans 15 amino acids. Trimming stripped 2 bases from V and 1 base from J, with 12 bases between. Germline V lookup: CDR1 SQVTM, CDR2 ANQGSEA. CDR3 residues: CSVERGSSSYNEQFF. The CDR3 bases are TGCAGCGTTGAAAGGGGGAGTAGTTCCTACAATGAGCAGTTCTTC.

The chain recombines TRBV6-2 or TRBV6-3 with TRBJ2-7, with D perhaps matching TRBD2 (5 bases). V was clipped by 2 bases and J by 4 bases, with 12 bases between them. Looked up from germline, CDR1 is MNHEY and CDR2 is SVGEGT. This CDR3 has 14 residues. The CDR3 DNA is TGTGCCAGCAGTTACGGCGACGAGCGGTACGAGCAGTACGTC. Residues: CASSYGDERYEQYV.

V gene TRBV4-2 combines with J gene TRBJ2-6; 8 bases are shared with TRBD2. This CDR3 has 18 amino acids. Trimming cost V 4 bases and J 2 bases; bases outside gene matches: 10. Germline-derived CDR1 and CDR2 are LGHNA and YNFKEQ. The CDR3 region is CASSPRGGGPTGANVLTF. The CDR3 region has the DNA TGTGCCAGCAGCCCCAGGGGCGGGGGGCCCACTGGGGCCAACGTCCTGACTTTC.

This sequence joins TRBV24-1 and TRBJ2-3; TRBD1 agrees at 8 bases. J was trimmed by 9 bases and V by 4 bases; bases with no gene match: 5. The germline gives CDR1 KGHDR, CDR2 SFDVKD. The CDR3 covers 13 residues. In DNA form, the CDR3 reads TGTGCCACCAGTGACCAGGGACAGGCAACGCAGTATTTT. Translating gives CATSDQGQATQYF.

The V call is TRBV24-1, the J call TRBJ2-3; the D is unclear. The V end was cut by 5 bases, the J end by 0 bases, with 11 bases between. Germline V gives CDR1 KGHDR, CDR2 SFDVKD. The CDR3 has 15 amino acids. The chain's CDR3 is CATSGLSTSTDTQYF. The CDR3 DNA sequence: TGTGCCACCAGTGGGCTCTCAACTAGCACAGATACGCAGTATTTT.

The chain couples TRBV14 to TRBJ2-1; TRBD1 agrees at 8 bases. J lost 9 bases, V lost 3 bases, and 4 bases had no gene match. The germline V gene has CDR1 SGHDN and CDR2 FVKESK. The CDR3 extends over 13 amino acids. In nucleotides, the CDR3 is TGTGCCAGCAGCCAGTACAGGGGGACTGAGCAGTTCTTC. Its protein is CASSQYRGTEQFF.

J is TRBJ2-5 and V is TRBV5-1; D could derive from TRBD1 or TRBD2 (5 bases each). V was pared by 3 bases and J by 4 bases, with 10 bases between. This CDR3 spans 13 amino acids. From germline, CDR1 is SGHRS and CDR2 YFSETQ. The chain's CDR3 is CASSSGPRETQYF. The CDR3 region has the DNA TGCGCCAGCAGCTCGGGACCAAGAGAGACCCAGTACTTC.

This chain's CDR3 is CASSSADRVYNEQFF. CDR3 coding DNA: TGTGCCAGCAGTTCAGCGGACAGGGTTTACAATGAGCAGTTCTTC. This chain joins TRBV6-5 and TRBJ2-1; 8 nucleotides agree with TRBD1. J lost 4 bases, V lost 4 bases, and 6 bases had no gene match. In germline, CDR1 is MNHEY, CDR2 SVGAGI. This CDR3 has 15 amino acids.

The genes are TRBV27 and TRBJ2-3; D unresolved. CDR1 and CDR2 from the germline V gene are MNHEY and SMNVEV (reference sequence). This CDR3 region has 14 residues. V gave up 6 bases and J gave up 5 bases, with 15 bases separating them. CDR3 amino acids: CASSNLVNGDTQYF. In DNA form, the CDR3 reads TGTGCCAGCAGCAACCTCGTAAATGGAGATACGCAGTATTTT.

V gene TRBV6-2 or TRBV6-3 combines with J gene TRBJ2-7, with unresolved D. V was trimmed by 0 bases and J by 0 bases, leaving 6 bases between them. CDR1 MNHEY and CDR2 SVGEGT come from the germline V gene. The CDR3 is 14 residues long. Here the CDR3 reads CASSYSRSSYEQYF. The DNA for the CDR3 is TGTGCCAGCAGTTACTCGCGGAGCTCCTACGAGCAGTACTTC.

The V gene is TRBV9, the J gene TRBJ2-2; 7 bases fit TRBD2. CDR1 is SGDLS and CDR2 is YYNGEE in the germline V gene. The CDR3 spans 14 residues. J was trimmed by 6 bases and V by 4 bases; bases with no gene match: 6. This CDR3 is CASSPWTRAGELFF. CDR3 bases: TGTGCCAGCAGCCCGTGGACTAGGGCCGGGGAGCTGTTTTTT.

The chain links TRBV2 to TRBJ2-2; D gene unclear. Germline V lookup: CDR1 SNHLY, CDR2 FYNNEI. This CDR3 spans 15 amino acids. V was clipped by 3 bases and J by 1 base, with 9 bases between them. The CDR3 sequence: CASSEVAQNTGELFF. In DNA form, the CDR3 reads TGTGCCAGCAGTGAGGTGGCTCAGAACACCGGGGAGCTGTTTTTT.

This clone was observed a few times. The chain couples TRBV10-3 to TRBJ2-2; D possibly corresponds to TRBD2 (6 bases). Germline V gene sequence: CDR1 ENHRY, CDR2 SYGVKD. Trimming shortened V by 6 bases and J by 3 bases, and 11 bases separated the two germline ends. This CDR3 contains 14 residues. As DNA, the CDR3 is TGTGCCATCAGCCGGGACTGGGACACCGGGGAGCTGTTTTTT. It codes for CAISRDWDTGELFF.

DNA of the CDR3: TGTGCCATCAGTGAAGGACGGCCGAACACCGGGGAGCTGTTTTTT. It codes for CAISEGRPNTGELFF. J is TRBJ2-2 and V is TRBV10-3; D is uncertain. The germline V gene has CDR1 ENHRY and CDR2 SYGVKD. V lost 3 bases to trimming and J lost 0 bases, with 8 bases between them. The CDR3 covers 15 residues.

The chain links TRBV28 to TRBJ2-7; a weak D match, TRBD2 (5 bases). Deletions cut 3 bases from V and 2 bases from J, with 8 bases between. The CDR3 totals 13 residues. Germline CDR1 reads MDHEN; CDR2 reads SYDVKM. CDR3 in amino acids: CASSFRGTYEQYF. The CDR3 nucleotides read TGTGCCAGCAGTTTTAGAGGGACCTACGAGCAGTACTTC.

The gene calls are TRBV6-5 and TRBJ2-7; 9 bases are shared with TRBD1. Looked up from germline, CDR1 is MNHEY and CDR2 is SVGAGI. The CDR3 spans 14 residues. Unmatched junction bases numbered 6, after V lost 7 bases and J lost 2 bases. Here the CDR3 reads CASTRTGDAYEQYV. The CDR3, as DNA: TGTGCCAGCACTAGGACAGGGGACGCCTACGAGCAGTACGTC.

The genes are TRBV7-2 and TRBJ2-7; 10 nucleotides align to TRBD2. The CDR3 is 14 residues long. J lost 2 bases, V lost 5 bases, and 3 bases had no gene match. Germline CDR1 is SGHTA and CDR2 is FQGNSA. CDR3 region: CASSHTSGTYEQYV. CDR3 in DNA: TGTGCCAGCAGCCACACTAGCGGGACCTACGAGCAGTACGTC.

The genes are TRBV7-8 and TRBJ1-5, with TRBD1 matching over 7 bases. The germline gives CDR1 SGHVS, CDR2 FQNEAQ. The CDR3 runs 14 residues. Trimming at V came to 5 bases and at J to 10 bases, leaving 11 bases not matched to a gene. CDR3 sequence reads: CASSKEDRRGPQHF. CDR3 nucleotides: TGTGCCAGCAGCAAAGAGGACAGGCGGGGACCCCAGCATTTT.

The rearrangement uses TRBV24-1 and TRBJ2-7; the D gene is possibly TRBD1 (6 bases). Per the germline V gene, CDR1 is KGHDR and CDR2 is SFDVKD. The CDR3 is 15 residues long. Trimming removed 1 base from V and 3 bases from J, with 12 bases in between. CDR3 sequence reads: CATSDLRGIRYEQYV. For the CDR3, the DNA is TGTGCCACCAGTGATTTAAGGGGGATCCGCTACGAGCAGTACGTC.

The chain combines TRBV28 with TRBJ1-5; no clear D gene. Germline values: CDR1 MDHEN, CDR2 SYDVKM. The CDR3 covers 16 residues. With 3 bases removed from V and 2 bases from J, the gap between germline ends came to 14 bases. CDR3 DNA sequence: TGTGCCAGCAGTTTGCTGGTAGGTCGTCGCAATCAGCCCCAGCATTTT. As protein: CASSLLVGRRNQPQHF. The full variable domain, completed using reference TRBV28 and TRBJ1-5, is DVKVTQSSRYLVKRTGEKVFLECVQDMDHENMFWYRQDPGLGLRLIYFSYDVKMKEKGDIPEGYSVSREKKERFSLILESASTNQTSMYLCASSLLVGRRNQPQHFGDGTRLSIL.

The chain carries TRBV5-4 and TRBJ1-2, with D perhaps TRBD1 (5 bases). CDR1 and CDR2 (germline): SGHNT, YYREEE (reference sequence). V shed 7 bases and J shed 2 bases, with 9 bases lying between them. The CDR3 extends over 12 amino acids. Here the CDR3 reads CASGGVNYGYTF. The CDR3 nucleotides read TGTGCCAGCGGGGGGGTGAACTATGGCTACACCTTC.

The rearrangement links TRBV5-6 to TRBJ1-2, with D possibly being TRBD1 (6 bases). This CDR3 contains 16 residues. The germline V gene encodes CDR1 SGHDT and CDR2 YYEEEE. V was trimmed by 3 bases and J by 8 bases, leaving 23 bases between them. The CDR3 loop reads CASSSSGGANRQGYTF. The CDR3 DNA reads TGTGCCAGCAGCTCCTCGGGGGGCGCTAATCGACAGGGCTACACCTTC.

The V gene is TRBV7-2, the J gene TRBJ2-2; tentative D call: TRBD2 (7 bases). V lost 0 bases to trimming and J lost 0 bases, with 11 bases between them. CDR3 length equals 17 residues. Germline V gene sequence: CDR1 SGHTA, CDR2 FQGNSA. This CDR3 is CASSLATGGPNTGELFF. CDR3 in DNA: TGTGCCAGCAGCTTAGCGACCGGGGGGCCGAACACCGGGGAGCTGTTTTTT. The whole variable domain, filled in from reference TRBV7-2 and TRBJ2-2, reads GAGVSQSPSNKVTEKGKDVELRCDPISGHTALYWYRQSLGQGLEFLIYFQGNSAPDKSGLPSDRFSAERTGGSVSTLTIQRTQQEDSAVYLCASSLATGGPNTGELFFGEGSRLTVL.